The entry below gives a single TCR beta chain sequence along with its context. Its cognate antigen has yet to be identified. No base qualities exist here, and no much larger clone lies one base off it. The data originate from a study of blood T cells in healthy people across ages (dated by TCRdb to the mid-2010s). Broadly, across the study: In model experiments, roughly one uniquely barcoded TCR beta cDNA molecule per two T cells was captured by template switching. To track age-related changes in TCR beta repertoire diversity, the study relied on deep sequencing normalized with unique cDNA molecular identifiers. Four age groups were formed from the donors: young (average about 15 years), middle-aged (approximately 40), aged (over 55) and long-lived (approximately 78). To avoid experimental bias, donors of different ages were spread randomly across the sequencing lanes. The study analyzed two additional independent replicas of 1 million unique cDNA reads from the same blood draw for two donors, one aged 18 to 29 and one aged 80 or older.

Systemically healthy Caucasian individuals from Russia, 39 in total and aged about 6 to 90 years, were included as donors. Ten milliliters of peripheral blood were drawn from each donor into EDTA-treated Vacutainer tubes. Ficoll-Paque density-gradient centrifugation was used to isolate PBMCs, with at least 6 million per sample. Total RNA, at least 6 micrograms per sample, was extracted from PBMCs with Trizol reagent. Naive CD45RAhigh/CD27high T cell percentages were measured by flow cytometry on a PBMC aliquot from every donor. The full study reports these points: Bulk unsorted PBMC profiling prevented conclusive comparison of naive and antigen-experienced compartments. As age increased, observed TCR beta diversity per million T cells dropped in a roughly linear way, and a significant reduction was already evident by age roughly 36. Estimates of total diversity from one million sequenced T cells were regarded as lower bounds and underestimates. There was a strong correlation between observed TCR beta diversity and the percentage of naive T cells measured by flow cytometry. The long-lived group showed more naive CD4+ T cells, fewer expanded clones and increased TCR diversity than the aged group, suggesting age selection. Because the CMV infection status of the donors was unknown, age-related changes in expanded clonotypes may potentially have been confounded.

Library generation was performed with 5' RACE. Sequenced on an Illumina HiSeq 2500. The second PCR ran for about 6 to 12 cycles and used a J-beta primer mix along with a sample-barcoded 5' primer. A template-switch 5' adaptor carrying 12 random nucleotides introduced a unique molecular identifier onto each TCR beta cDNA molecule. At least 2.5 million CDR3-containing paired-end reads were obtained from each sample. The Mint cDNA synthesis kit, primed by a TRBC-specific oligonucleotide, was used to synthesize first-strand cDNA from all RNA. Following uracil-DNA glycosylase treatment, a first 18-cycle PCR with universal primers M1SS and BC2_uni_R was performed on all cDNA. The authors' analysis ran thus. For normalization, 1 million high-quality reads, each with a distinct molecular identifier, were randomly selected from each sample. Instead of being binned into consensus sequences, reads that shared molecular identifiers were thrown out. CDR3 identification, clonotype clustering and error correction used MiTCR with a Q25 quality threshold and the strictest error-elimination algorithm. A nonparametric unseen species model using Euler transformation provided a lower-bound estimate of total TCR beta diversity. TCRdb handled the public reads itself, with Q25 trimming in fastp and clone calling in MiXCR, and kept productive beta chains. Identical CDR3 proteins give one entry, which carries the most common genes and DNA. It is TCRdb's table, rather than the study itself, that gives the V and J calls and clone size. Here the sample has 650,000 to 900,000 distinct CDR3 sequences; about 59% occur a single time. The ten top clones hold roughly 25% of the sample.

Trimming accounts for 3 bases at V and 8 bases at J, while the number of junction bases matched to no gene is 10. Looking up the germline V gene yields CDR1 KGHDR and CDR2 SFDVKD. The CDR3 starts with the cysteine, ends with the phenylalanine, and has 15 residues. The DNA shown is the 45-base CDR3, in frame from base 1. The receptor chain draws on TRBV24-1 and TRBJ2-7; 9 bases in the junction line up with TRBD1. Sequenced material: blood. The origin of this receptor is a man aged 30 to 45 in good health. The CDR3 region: CATSDTGTGRYKQYF. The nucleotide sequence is TGTGCCACCAGTGATACCGGGACAGGGAGATACAAGCAGTACTTC.